What follows are 13 T cell receptor beta chains derived from one specimen sequenced in a study of blood T cells in healthy people across ages. The authors ran a second PCR of about 6 to 11 cycles using a sample-barcoded 5' primer and a J-beta primer mix. One entry per CDR3 protein, called by TCRdb with MiXCR from the 5' RACE reads. This sample has 1 million or so distinct CDR3 sequences, with about 23% found just once. The sample was also reused in another study, on T cells of mothers and their children.

The sequenced material came from blood. These receptors were obtained from a girl aged 2 to 10 in good health.

V is TRBV20-1 and J is TRBJ2-1, with D possibly being TRBD2 (5 bases). Looked up from germline, CDR1 is DFQATT and CDR2 is SNEGSKA (reference sequence). The CDR3 consists of 15 residues. Trimming removed 1 base at V and 7 bases at J, with 17 bases between. CDR3 region: CSARARLLASNEQFF. As DNA, the CDR3 is TGCAGTGCTAGAGCTCGGTTGCTAGCCTCTAATGAGCAGTTCTTC.

This clonotype has only a few counts. J is TRBJ2-2 and V is TRBV6-5; a weak D match, TRBD2 (7 bases). V lost 2 bases and J 6 bases, leaving 16 bases between the germline ends. Germline V gene lookup returns CDR1 MNHEY and CDR2 SVGAGI. The CDR3 contains 16 residues. CDR3 bases: TGTGCCAGCAGTTACCACTCCGGGGGGCGCGCCGGGGAGCTGTTTTTT. This translates into CASSYHSGGRAGELFF.

The chain links TRBV5-7 to TRBJ2-5, with D possibly being TRBD2 (5 bases). TRBV5-7 is an ORF for which the function is uncertain. The CDR3 runs 14 residues. Trimming took 4 bases from V and 5 from J, leaving 15 bases between them. Here the CDR3 DNA reads TGTGCCAGCAGCCCGGGGAGCATGCTGGAGACCCAGTACTTC. Translated, it gives CASSPGSMLETQYF.

The J gene is TRBJ1-2, the V gene TRBV7-2; D gene ambiguous. V was clipped by 4 bases and J by 2 bases, with 11 bases between them. Germline V CDR1 and CDR2: SGHTA, FQGNSA. The CDR3 length is 14 residues. Written as DNA, the CDR3 is TGTGCCAGCAGCTCCCTACAAAAAAACTATGGCTACACCTTC. Its protein product is CASSSLQKNYGYTF.

This clonotype was observed a handful of times. CDR3 amino acids: CSARSDRTSGGDTDTQYF. CDR3 DNA: TGCAGTGCTAGATCAGACCGAACTAGCGGGGGGGACACAGATACGCAGTATTTT. The rearrangement links TRBV20-1 to TRBJ2-3; 13 bases line up with TRBD2. Germline lookup yields CDR1 DFQATT and CDR2 SNEGSKA (reference sequence). The ends lost 2 bases at V and 2 bases at J; junction bases unmatched: 10. This CDR3 contains 18 residues.

J is TRBJ1-2 and V is TRBV29-1, with 8 bases fitting TRBD1. J gave up 7 bases and V 2 bases, and 12 bases lay outside the gene matches. The CDR3 sequence is 15 residues long. Germline lookup yields CDR1 SQVTM and CDR2 ANQGSEA. CDR3 amino acids: CSVENIVGQGIGYTF. DNA for the CDR3: TGCAGCGTTGAAAACATAGTCGGACAGGGAATTGGCTACACCTTC. The full variable domain, its missing parts supplied by reference TRBV29-1 and TRBJ1-2, is SAVISQKPSRDICQRGTSLTIQCQVDSQVTMMFWYRQQPGQSLTLIATANQGSEATYESGFVIDKFPISRPNLTFSTLTVSNMSPEDSSIYLCSVENIVGQGIGYTFGSGTRLTVV.

This clonotype was seen just once. The chain recombines TRBV12-3 or TRBV12-4 with TRBJ2-5; weak D call: TRBD2 (6 bases). The tail of the sequence fits TRBJ2-1 better, so the J call may be wrong. The CDR3 covers 11 residues. This chain's CDR3 is CASSGGIAQFF. CDR3 DNA sequence: TGTGCCAGCAGTGGCGGGATCGCGCAGTTCTTC.

This clonotype was found a few times. The chain employs TRBV29-1 and TRBJ2-3; tentatively, D is TRBD1 (5 bases). V dropped 7 bases and J dropped 1 base, with 15 bases sitting between them. The germline V gene has CDR1 SQVTM and CDR2 ANQGSEA. There are 14 residues in the CDR3. The CDR3 reads CSAIGESRTDTQYF. The CDR3 DNA reads TGCAGCGCAATAGGGGAATCCCGCACAGATACGCAGTATTTT.

V is TRBV7-2 and J is TRBJ1-4; perhaps TRBD1 as D (6 bases). Per germline, CDR1 SGHTA and CDR2 FQGNSA. The CDR3 covers 14 residues. V lost 2 bases to trimming and J lost 6 bases, with 10 bases between them. In DNA, the CDR3 is TGTGCCAGCAGCTTACTCAGGGGAGATGAAAAACTGTTTTTT. Its protein is CASSLLRGDEKLFF.

This clonotype was observed a handful of times. The rearrangement links TRBV4-3 to TRBJ2-4; D unclear. The germline V gene encodes CDR1 LGHNA and CDR2 YSLEER. This CDR3 spans 13 amino acids. V was trimmed by 2 bases and J by 8 bases, leaving 10 bases between them. This CDR3 reads CASSQSDGYIQYF. CDR3 DNA sequence: TGCGCCAGCAGCCAATCGGACGGGTACATTCAGTACTTC.

This chain joins TRBV7-9 and TRBJ2-1; 8 bases agree with TRBD2. V gave up 4 bases and J gave up 8 bases; unmatched junction bases: 10. The CDR3 has 15 residues. Germline-derived CDR1 and CDR2 are SEHNR and FQNEAQ (reference sequence). CDR3 DNA sequence: TGTGCCAGCAGCTACCGTTTCGGGGGGGCCGATGAGCAGTTCTTC. Protein sequence: CASSYRFGGADEQFF.

Remarks on this clonotype: Because it lacks the conserved phenylalanine or tryptophan at the end, this CDR3 is likely a read error. The chain recombines TRBV11-2 with TRBJ1-1; D uncertain. CDR1 SGHAT and CDR2 FQNNGV come from the germline V gene. The CDR3 is made up of 16 amino acids. The V gene lost 5 bases and the J gene lost 0 bases, with 16 bases spanning the gap. The chain's CDR3 is CASSVAQASMNTEAFL. CDR3 DNA: TGTGCCAGCAGCGTGGCTCAGGCGTCCATGAACACTGAAGCTTTCCTT.

This clonotype was seen a handful of times. The junction departs from germline at one end; a sequencing error may be responsible. The chain has TRBV12-3 or TRBV12-4 and TRBJ2-7; 12 bases align to TRBD2. There are 16 residues in the CDR3. The CDR3 protein is CASSSRTSGISCEQYF. The DNA for the CDR3 is TGTGCCAGCAGCTCGAGGACTAGCGGGATTTCCTGCGAGCAGTACTTC.